The 22 T cell receptor beta chains below all came from one sample that was sequenced in a study of Ad26.COV2.S vaccination and SARS-CoV-2 variants. This table comes from immunoSEQ multiplex PCR, and its TCRdb copy is limited to in-frame clones, with some not included. Of about 410,000 clones listed, about 90% are singletons. Specified treatment: around 19 received Ad26.COV2.S at low or high dose, single or two shots; about 5 received placebo; per-sample allocation not given. Repertoires come from day 63 after the first vaccine or placebo injection. Sequenced material: peripheral blood, taken in a trial of Ad26.COV2.S vaccine versus placebo. All receptors come from a person between 18 and 65 years old who received the Ad26.COV2.S COVID-19 vaccine or a placebo.

This chain connects TRBV7-9 to TRBJ2-7; D is ambiguous. The V gene's germline CDR1 is SEHNR and CDR2 FQNEAQ (reference sequence). The length of the CDR3 is 13 residues. Trimming took off 5 bases at V and 0 bases at J, with 8 bases between the two ends. CDR3 loop: CASSPSSSYEQYF. CDR3 DNA sequence: TGTGCCAGCAGCCCCTCGAGCTCCTACGAGCAGTACTTC.

The table lists this clone with a count of one. The chain is built from TRBV28 and TRBJ2-4; D not resolved. Trimming took 3 bases from V and 6 from J, leaving 15 bases between them. CDR3 length equals 15 residues. Germline assignment: CDR1 MDHEN and CDR2 SYDVKM. The CDR3 sequence is CASSLFSPPGNIQYF. CDR3 sequence (DNA): TGTGCCAGCAGTTTGTTCAGCCCGCCAGGAAACATTCAGTACTTC.

The chain has TRBV5-4 and TRBJ2-7; 12 nucleotides agree with TRBD1. The germline CDR1 and CDR2 sequences are SGHNT and YYREEE (reference sequence). V was pared by 0 bases and J by 4 bases, with 5 bases of the junction left unmatched. The length of the CDR3 is 16 residues. The CDR3 DNA reads as TGTGCCAGCAGCTTGGCGGGGGGACAGGGGGCTTACGAGCAGTACTTC. Amino acid sequence: CASSLAGGQGAYEQYF.

The chain has TRBV10-1 and TRBJ1-5; D ambiguous. CDR3 size: 19 residues. Trimming shortened V by 6 bases and J by 0 bases, and 24 bases separated the two germline ends. CDR1 and CDR2 from the germline V gene are WNHNN and SYGVQD (reference sequence). CDR3 amino acids: CASRRRGHRDFFSNQPQHF. DNA of the CDR3: TGCGCCAGCAGGAGGCGAGGCCACAGAGATTTTTTTAGCAATCAGCCCCAGCATTTT.

The chain combines TRBV7-9 with TRBJ2-7, with D unresolved. The CDR3 contains 14 residues. Germline loops: CDR1 SEHNR, CDR2 FQNEAQ (reference sequence). The ends were cut back, 5 bases at V and 2 bases at J, with 13 bases in the middle. CDR3 bases: TGTGCCAGCAGCCGTATGGGTAGGACCTACGAGCAGTACTTC. Protein sequence: CASSRMGRTYEQYF.

The genes are TRBV18 and TRBJ1-1, with 10 nucleotides matching TRBD1. CDR1 is KGHSH, CDR2 LQKENI, per germline. This CDR3 spans 16 amino acids. Trimming removed 1 base from V and 4 bases from J; junction bases left unmatched: 6. The CDR3 DNA is TGTGCCAGCTCACCACTGGGACAGGGGTATACCACTGAAGCTTTCTTT. Residues: CASSPLGQGYTTEAFF.

The chain has TRBV7-2 and TRBJ1-6; D gene unclear. The germline V and J ends were trimmed by 4 bases and 10 bases, with 20 bases remaining between them. This CDR3 comprises 16 residues. CDR1 and CDR2 (germline): SGHTA, FQGNSA. CDR3 sequence (DNA): TGTGCCAGCAGCTCCCTCCTGGGCGCGGAAGTATCACCCCTCCACTTT. This sequence encodes CASSSLLGAEVSPLHF.

This sequence joins TRBV12-3 or TRBV12-4 and TRBJ1-6; D gene ambiguous. There are 12 residues in the CDR3. Between the trimmed V and J ends, which lost 3 bases and 13 bases, there was a span of 10 bases. The DNA for the CDR3 is TGTGCCAGCAGTTTGGGATTACCGCCCCTCCACTTT. It codes for CASSLGLPPLHF.

The V and J genes are TRBV10-3 and TRBJ2-5, with D perhaps matching TRBD2 (6 bases). Germline-derived CDR1 and CDR2 are ENHRY and SYGVKD. V dropped 0 bases and J dropped 4 bases, with 9 bases sitting between them. The CDR3 spans 14 residues. CDR3 sequence: CAISESAGGETQYF. CDR3 nucleotides: TGTGCCATCAGTGAGTCCGCCGGGGGAGAGACCCAGTACTTC.

This clone was observed once. The V gene is TRBV25-1, the J gene TRBJ1-6; D uncertain. The germline V gene has CDR1 MGHDK and CDR2 SYGVNS. The V end was cut by 7 bases, the J end by 6 bases, with 13 bases between. The CDR3 extends over 14 amino acids. CDR3 DNA sequence: TGTGCCAGCAATTTTGGTACAGCTAATTCACCCCTCCACTTT. It specifies CASNFGTANSPLHF.

The gene calls are TRBV6-5 and TRBJ2-5; 10 nucleotides agree with TRBD2. The V gene's germline CDR1 is MNHEY and CDR2 SVGAGI. The CDR3 has 15 amino acids. J gave up 4 bases and V 8 bases, and 10 bases lay outside the gene matches. CDR3 bases: TGTGCCAGCGAAAGCGGGGGGGCCGGGGGAGAGACCCAGTACTTC. Its translation: CASESGGAGGETQYF.

The chain employs TRBV6-4 and TRBJ1-4; 7 bases match TRBD1. Germline V gene data show CDR1 as MRHNA and CDR2 as SNTAGT. This CDR3 spans 15 amino acids. After removal of 6 bases from V and 8 bases from J, the junction contained 12 bases not matched to a gene. CDR3 region: CASSQGQDVWEKLFF. Written as DNA, the CDR3 is TGTGCCAGCAGCCAAGGACAGGATGTTTGGGAAAAACTGTTTTTT.

The rearrangement uses TRBV23-1 and TRBJ2-1; 13 bases line up with TRBD2. TRBV23-1 is treated as an ORF (open reading frame) with a function not yet certain. V was pared by 3 bases and J by 8 bases, with 7 bases of the junction left unmatched. This CDR3 is built from 16 residues. CDR3 coding DNA: TGCGCCAGCAGTCATCAGGGACTAGCGGGGTGGTATGAGCAGTTCTTC. Its translation: CASSHQGLAGWYEQFF.

The gene calls are TRBV4-3 and TRBJ2-5, with D uncertain. This CDR3 is built from 13 residues. V shed 1 base and J shed 6 bases, with 9 bases lying between them. Germline-derived CDR1 and CDR2 are LGHNA and YSLEER. The CDR3 DNA reads TGCGCCAGCAGCCAAGGGTCCCTCAAGACCCAGTACTTC. This codes for CASSQGSLKTQYF.

The rearrangement links TRBV30 to TRBJ1-5; maybe TRBD1 (6 bases). The V end was cut by 3 bases, the J end by 0 bases, with 15 bases between. This CDR3 spans 16 amino acids. Germline-derived CDR1 and CDR2 are GTSNPN and SVGIG (reference sequence). The CDR3 region is CAWSLTGFYSNQPQHF. The CDR3 nucleotides are TGTGCCTGGAGCCTGACAGGTTTTTATAGCAATCAGCCCCAGCATTTT.

This clone was seen just once. This chain joins TRBV6-5 and TRBJ1-2; no reliable D call. V dropped 8 bases and J dropped 7 bases, with 11 bases sitting between them. The CDR3 runs to 11 residues. CDR1 and CDR2 from the germline V gene are MNHEY and SVGAGI. The CDR3 is CASDSPRGYTF. The CDR3 bases are TGTGCCAGCGATTCTCCCCGTGGCTACACCTTC.

This chain links TRBV10-2 with TRBJ2-2; possible D gene TRBD2, 6 bases. CDR3 length: 15 residues. The germline V gene encodes CDR1 WSHSY and CDR2 SAAADI. Trimming left V 6 bases short and J 6 bases short, with 17 bases between. In nucleotides, the CDR3 is TGCGCCAGCAGCAACCTAGGGACTTGGGCCGGGGAGCTGTTTTTT. Protein sequence: CASSNLGTWAGELFF.

This clone was seen a few times. V is TRBV5-6 and J is TRBJ2-2; D is uncertain. The CDR3 totals 17 residues. V lost 3 bases, J lost 1 base, and 16 bases lay in between. CDR1 and CDR2 from the germline V gene are SGHDT and YYEEEE. The CDR3, as DNA: TGTGCCAGCAGCTATCTATCGAGACACCAGAACACCGGGGAGCTGTTTTTT. It codes for CASSYLSRHQNTGELFF.

The chain couples TRBV7-2 to TRBJ1-3; 9 nucleotides match TRBD1. This CDR3 has 16 residues. The germline V gene has CDR1 SGHTA and CDR2 FQGNSA. J was trimmed by 4 bases and V by 0 bases; bases with no gene match: 4. The CDR3 loop reads CASSLAGTGSGNTIYF. For the CDR3, the DNA is TGTGCCAGCAGCTTAGCCGGGACAGGGTCCGGAAACACCATATATTTT.

J is TRBJ2-1 and V is TRBV7-2; D may be TRBD2 (5 bases). V was clipped by 1 base and J by 10 bases, with 11 bases between them. The CDR3 has 13 residues. Germline CDR1 is SGHTA and CDR2 is FQGNSA. For the CDR3, the DNA is TGTGCCAGCAGCTTAGAACCCCAGCGGGAGCAGTTCTTC. Translated: CASSLEPQREQFF.

The chain combines TRBV30 with TRBJ1-5; tentatively, D is TRBD1 (5 bases). The germline V gene encodes CDR1 GTSNPN and CDR2 SVGIG (reference sequence). The CDR3 loop spans 13 amino acids. Trimming cost V 2 bases and J 1 base, with 6 bases left between them. The CDR3 DNA reads TGTGCCTGGAGTCCAGGGAGCAATCAGCCCCAGCATTTT. This gives the protein CAWSPGSNQPQHF.

The rearrangement joins TRBV28 to TRBJ1-4; 7 bases fit TRBD1. Germline trimming cut 2 bases from V and 11 bases from J; bases unmatched to any gene: 11. The CDR3 spans 15 residues. Germline CDR1 reads MDHEN; CDR2 reads SYDVKM. CDR3 DNA sequence: TGTGCCAGCAGTTTAGAGGGACGACAGGGCCTTAAACTGTTTTTT. Translated: CASSLEGRQGLKLFF.